These T cell receptor beta chains were read from a single sample in a study of identical twins. MiXCR, applied by TCRdb to the 5' RACE reads, yields one record per CDR3 protein. The sample carries some 730,000 distinct CDR3 sequences, around a sixth recorded once. A further study also used this sample, focusing on T cells expressing NK-cell markers.

Sequencing was done on a sample of PBMCs. Source of these receptors: a woman between 18 and 29 years old in good health. Each CDR3 is given without its conserved first and last residue. A D gene is named only where the DNA matches it firmly. Size values are once, few and many counts, or a class for expanded clones, and some rows have none.

v_gene,abundance,d_gene,j_gene,CDR3aa
TRBV12-3/TRBV12-4,NA,NA,TRBJ1-1,ATQQSLNTEAF
TRBV7-2,NA,NA,TRBJ1-2,ASKVTSQGGYT
TRBV7-2,many,TRBD2,TRBJ2-3,ASSPKTSIRDTQY
TRBV2,few,NA,TRBJ2-1,ASKGDYNEQF
TRBV12-5,NA,NA,TRBJ2-3,ASGLAQGSTDTQY
TRBV7-9,few,TRBD2,TRBJ2-7,ASSTGTSAPYEQY
TRBV29-1,NA,NA,TRBJ1-3,SVSRAGNTIY
TRBV4-1,NA,NA,TRBJ1-2,ASSPASLYGYT
TRBV4-2,few,NA,TRBJ2-1,ASSQGLMDEQF
TRBV20-1,NA,NA,TRBJ2-7,SASSGSLVYEQY
TRBV3-1,NA,NA,TRBJ2-7,ASSQDTLDEQY
TRBV6-1,few,NA,TRBJ1-1,ASSALLADEAF
TRBV27,many,NA,TRBJ1-6,ASSIDIFNSPLH
TRBV5-1,once,NA,TRBJ2-1,ASSWSGPPLNNEQF
TRBV29-1,few,NA,TRBJ2-4,SVEGGAKNIQY
TRBV20-1,few,NA,TRBJ2-3,SASNLGIGTDTQY